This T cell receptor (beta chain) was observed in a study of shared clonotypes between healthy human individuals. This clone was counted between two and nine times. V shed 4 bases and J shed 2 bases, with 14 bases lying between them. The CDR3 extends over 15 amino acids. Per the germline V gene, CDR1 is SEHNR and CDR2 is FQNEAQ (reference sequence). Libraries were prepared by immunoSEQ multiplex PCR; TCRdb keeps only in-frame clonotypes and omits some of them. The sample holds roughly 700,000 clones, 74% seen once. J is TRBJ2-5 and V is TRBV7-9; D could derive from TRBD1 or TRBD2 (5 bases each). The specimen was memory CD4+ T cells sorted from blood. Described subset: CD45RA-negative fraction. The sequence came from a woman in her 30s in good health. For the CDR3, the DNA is TGTGCCAGCAGCTGGGGACGCTTCGGGCAAGAGACCCAGTACTTC. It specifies CASSWGRFGQETQYF.